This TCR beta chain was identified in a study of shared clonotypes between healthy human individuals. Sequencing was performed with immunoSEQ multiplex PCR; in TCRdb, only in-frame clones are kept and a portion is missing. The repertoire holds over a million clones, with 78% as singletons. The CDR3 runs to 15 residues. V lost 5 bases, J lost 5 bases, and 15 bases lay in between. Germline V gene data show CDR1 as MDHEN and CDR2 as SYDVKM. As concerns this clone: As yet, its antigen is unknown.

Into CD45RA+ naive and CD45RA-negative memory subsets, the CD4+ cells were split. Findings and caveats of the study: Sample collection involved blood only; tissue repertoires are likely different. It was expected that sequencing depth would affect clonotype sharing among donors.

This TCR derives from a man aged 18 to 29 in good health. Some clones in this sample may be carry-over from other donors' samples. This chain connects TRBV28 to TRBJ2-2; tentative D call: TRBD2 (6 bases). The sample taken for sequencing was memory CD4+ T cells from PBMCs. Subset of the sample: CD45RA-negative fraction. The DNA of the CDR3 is TGTGCCAGCAGTAATTCCGGGACTCTAACCGGGGAGCTGTTTTTT. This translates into CASSNSGTLTGELFF.